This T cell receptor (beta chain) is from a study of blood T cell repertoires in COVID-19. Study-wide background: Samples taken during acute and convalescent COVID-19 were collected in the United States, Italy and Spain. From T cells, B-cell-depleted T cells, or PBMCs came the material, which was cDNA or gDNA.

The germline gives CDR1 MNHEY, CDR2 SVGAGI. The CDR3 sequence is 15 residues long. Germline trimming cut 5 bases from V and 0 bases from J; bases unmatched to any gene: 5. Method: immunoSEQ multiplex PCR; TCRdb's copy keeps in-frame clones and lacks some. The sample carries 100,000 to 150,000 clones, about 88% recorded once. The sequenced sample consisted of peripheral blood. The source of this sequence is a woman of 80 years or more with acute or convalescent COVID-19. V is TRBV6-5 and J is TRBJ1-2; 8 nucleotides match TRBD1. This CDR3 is CASSPRQGSNYGYTF. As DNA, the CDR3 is TGTGCCAGCAGTCCGCGACAGGGGTCTAACTATGGCTACACCTTC.